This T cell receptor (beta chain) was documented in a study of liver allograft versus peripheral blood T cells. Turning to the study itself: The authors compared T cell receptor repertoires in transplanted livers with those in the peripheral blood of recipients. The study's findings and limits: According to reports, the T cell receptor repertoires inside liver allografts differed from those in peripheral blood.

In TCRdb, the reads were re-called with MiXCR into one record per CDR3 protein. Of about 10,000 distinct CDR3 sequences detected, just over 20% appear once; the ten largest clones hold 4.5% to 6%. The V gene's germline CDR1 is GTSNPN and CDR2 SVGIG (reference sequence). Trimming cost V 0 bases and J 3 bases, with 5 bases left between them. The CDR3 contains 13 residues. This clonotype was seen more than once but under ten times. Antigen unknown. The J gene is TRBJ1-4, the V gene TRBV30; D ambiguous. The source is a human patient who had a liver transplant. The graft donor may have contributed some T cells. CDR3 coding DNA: TGTGCCTGGAGTGTATACTCTAATGAAAAACTGTTTTTT. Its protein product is CAWSVYSNEKLFF.